Below, 29 T cell receptor beta chains from the same sample are listed, as sequenced in a study of blood T cell repertoires in COVID-19. Method: immunoSEQ multiplex PCR; TCRdb's copy keeps in-frame clones and lacks some. Here the sample spans about 210,000 clones, roughly 90% being singletons. Sequenced: peripheral blood. These TCRs come from a woman in her sixties or seventies with acute or convalescent COVID-19.

CDR3: CASSLSLAQETQYF. For the CDR3, the DNA is TGTGCCAGCAGCTTAAGTCTAGCCCAAGAGACCCAGTACTTC. The genes are TRBV11-2 and TRBJ2-5; TRBD2 is a possible D gene (5 bases). The CDR3 covers 14 residues. CDR1 and CDR2 from the germline V gene are SGHAT and FQNNGV. V was pared by 2 bases and J by 1 base, with 8 bases between.

The chain employs TRBV7-2 and TRBJ1-4; 8 bases match TRBD1. J lost 2 bases, V lost 4 bases, and 3 bases had no gene match. CDR3 length: 15 amino acids. Germline values: CDR1 SGHTA, CDR2 FQGNSA. CDR3 amino acids: CASSSTGATNEKLFF. In DNA form, the CDR3 reads TGTGCCAGCAGCTCGACAGGGGCGACTAATGAAAAACTGTTTTTT.

V gene TRBV2 combines with J gene TRBJ2-2; perhaps TRBD2 as D (6 bases). This CDR3 region has 12 residues. From germline, CDR1 is SNHLY and CDR2 FYNNEI. V lost 4 bases and J lost 9, with 9 bases in between. The CDR3 here is CASSVGDWELFF. Here the CDR3 DNA reads TGTGCCAGCAGTGTAGGGGACTGGGAGCTGTTTTTT.

CDR3 nucleotide sequence: TGTGCCAGCAGCGCAGGGGTTCGGAATTCACCCCTCCACTTT. The encoded protein is CASSAGVRNSPLHF. The V gene is TRBV9, the J gene TRBJ1-6, with D maybe TRBD1 (6 bases). Germline values: CDR1 SGDLS, CDR2 YYNGEE. V lost 3 bases, J lost 7 bases, and 11 bases lay in between. This CDR3 spans 14 amino acids. The variable domain in full, completed from reference TRBV9 and TRBJ1-6, reads DSGVTQTPKHLITATGQRVTLRCSPRSGDLSVYWYQQSLDQGLQFLIQYYNGEERAKGNILERFSAQQFPDLHSELNLSSLELGDSALYFCASSAGVRNSPLHFGNGTRLTVT.

The CDR3 is CASHLQGTNEQFF. The CDR3 DNA reads as TGTGCCAGTCATTTACAGGGGACCAATGAGCAGTTCTTC. The chain joins TRBV5-5 to TRBJ2-1; 7 nucleotides align to TRBD1. V gave up 8 bases and J gave up 6 bases; unmatched junction bases: 8. The CDR3 is made up of 13 amino acids. Germline-derived CDR1 and CDR2 are SGHKS and YYEKEE (reference sequence).

This chain joins TRBV27 and TRBJ1-4; a possible D gene is TRBD1 (5 bases). V lost 5 bases and J lost 5, with 15 bases in between. The CDR3 totals 15 residues. The V gene's germline CDR1 is MNHEY and CDR2 SMNVEV (reference sequence). Here the CDR3 reads CASSPRRGLNEKLFF. In nucleotides, the CDR3 is TGTGCCAGCAGTCCTAGAAGGGGTCTAAATGAAAAACTGTTTTTT.

The V and J genes are TRBV4-1 and TRBJ2-5; no clear D. There are 15 residues in the CDR3. Trimming removed 0 bases from V and 4 bases from J, with 12 bases in between. Germline CDR1 and CDR2: MGHRA and YSYEKL. The CDR3: CASSQDEVGGETQYF. CDR3 nucleotide sequence: TGCGCCAGCAGCCAAGATGAGGTCGGCGGAGAGACCCAGTACTTC.

The chain combines TRBV20-1 with TRBJ1-2, with D unresolved. CDR3 size: 12 residues. Per germline, CDR1 DFQATT and CDR2 SNEGSKA (reference sequence). The ends were cut back, 3 bases at V and 4 bases at J, with 9 bases in the middle. CDR3 loop: CSASTGIYGYTF. The CDR3 nucleotides read TGCAGTGCTAGTACGGGGATCTATGGCTACACCTTC.

In regard to this clone: This specimen includes other DNA sequences encoding the same CDR3. The rearrangement uses TRBV27 and TRBJ1-1, with D maybe TRBD1 (5 bases). The germline V and J ends were trimmed by 1 base and 7 bases, with 10 bases remaining between them. The CDR3 extends over 13 amino acids. Germline lookup yields CDR1 MNHEY and CDR2 SMNVEV (reference sequence). CDR3 protein: CASSLLGGREAFF. Here the CDR3 DNA reads TGTGCCAGCAGTTTATTGGGGGGACGTGAAGCTTTCTTT.

This clone was detected only a few times. The V gene is TRBV3-1 (or the pseudogene TRBV3-2), the J gene TRBJ2-7; 8 bases line up with TRBD2. Germline V gene sequence: CDR1 LGHDT, CDR2 YNNKEL (reference sequence). V lost 0 bases and J lost 3; bases outside the gene matches: 7. CDR3 size: 16 residues. CDR3 nucleotide sequence: TGTGCCAGCAGCCAAGATGGTCAGCGGGGGCACTACGAGCAGTACTTC. It codes for CASSQDGQRGHYEQYF.

To note about this clone: Other DNA sequences from this sample encode an identical CDR3 as well. The chain is built from TRBV7-9 and TRBJ1-3; D is unresolved. The V end lost 6 bases, the J end lost 8 bases, and 8 bases lay between the germline ends. The CDR3 contains 11 residues. Germline values: CDR1 SEHNR, CDR2 FQNEAQ (reference sequence). DNA for the CDR3: TGTGCCAGCAGTCCACAAGACACCATATATTTT. It is translated as CASSPQDTIYF.

The J gene is TRBJ2-5, the V gene TRBV11-2; 9 bases are a match to TRBD2. CDR1 SGHAT and CDR2 FQNNGV come from the germline V gene. The CDR3 spans 14 residues. V trimming: 6 bases; J trimming: 0 bases; junction bases outside the gene matches: 2. The CDR3 loop is CASSWTSDQETQYF. The CDR3 DNA reads as TGTGCCAGCAGTTGGACTAGCGACCAAGAGACCCAGTACTTC.

This clone was observed a few times. The chain has TRBV19 and TRBJ2-7; 9 bases match TRBD2. Looked up from germline, CDR1 is LNHDA and CDR2 is SQIVND (reference sequence). V trimming: 1 base; J trimming: 3 bases; junction bases outside the gene matches: 7. This CDR3 spans 16 amino acids. CDR3: CASSIGLGAGGYEQYF. CDR3 DNA: TGTGCCAGTAGTATAGGTCTTGGAGCGGGAGGCTACGAGCAGTACTTC. The full variable domain, its missing parts supplied by reference TRBV19 and TRBJ2-7, is DGGITQSPKYLFRKEGQNVTLSCEQNLNHDAMYWYRQDPGQGLRLIYYSQIVNDFQKGDIAEGYSVSREKKESFPLTVTSAQKNPTAFYLCASSIGLGAGGYEQYFGPGTRLTVT.

The chain couples TRBV7-3 to TRBJ2-5, with a tentative D call TRBD1 (5 bases). The CDR3 contains 15 residues. Germline CDR1 is SGHTA and CDR2 is FQGTGA. Between the trimmed V and J ends, which lost 2 bases and 2 bases, there was a span of 12 bases. CDR3 in amino acids: CASSLGAGPQETQYF. CDR3 in DNA: TGTGCCAGCAGCTTAGGGGCAGGACCGCAAGAGACCCAGTACTTC.

CDR3 sequence reads: CASIRGTAISNQPQHF. CDR3 nucleotides: TGTGCCAGCATCCGGGGGACGGCCATTAGCAATCAGCCCCAGCATTTT. The V gene is TRBV5-8, the J gene TRBJ1-5, with D tentatively TRBD1 (5 bases). In germline, CDR1 is SGHTS, CDR2 YDEGEE. V was pared by 6 bases and J by 0 bases, with 16 bases between. The CDR3 runs to 16 residues.

The chain joins TRBV7-6 to TRBJ2-7; 7 bases match TRBD1. The CDR3 is made up of 14 amino acids. J was trimmed by 5 bases and V by 8 bases; bases with no gene match: 12. Germline CDR1 and CDR2: SGHVS and FNYEAQ. DNA of the CDR3: TGTGCCAGCCGAGGGACAGAGGTCGGGAACGAGCAGTACTTC. This encodes CASRGTEVGNEQYF.

V is TRBV4-2 and J is TRBJ2-5, with TRBD1 matching over 8 bases. The CDR3 consists of 16 residues. J lost 3 bases, V lost 0 bases, and 6 bases had no gene match. Germline-derived CDR1 and CDR2 are LGHNA and YNFKEQ. CDR3 sequence (DNA): TGTGCCAGCAGCCAAGAAGGCGACAGGGGCGAAGAGACCCAGTACTTC. Protein product: CASSQEGDRGEETQYF.

V gene TRBV10-1 combines with J gene TRBJ2-3; 9 nucleotides align to TRBD2. V trimming: 3 bases; J trimming: 1 base; junction bases outside the gene matches: 2. This CDR3 has 15 amino acids. Germline V gene sequence: CDR1 WNHNN, CDR2 SYGVQD (reference sequence). The CDR3 coding sequence is TGCGCCAGCAGTGACCAGCGGGGGGGCACAGATACGCAGTATTTT. Amino acids: CASSDQRGGTDTQYF.

The chain uses TRBV27 and TRBJ1-1; 7 bases agree with TRBD1. J was trimmed by 14 bases and V by 2 bases; bases with no gene match: 11. CDR1 and CDR2 (germline): MNHEY, SMNVEV (reference sequence). The CDR3 contains 13 residues. As DNA, the CDR3 is TGTGCCAGCAGTTTAGATGGTCGACAGGGTTTCTTCTTT. It is translated as CASSLDGRQGFFF.

The V call is TRBV7-2, the J call TRBJ1-1; no reliable D call. Trimming left V 1 base short and J 5 bases short, with 8 bases between. Looked up from germline, CDR1 is SGHTA and CDR2 is FQGNSA. CDR3 length: 13 amino acids. CDR3 amino acids: CASSLGAWTEAFF. For the CDR3, the DNA is TGTGCCAGCAGCTTAGGGGCGTGGACTGAAGCTTTCTTT.

V and J are TRBV27 and TRBJ1-6; tentatively, D is TRBD1 (5 bases). The CDR3 is made up of 16 amino acids. V was clipped by 4 bases and J by 0 bases, with 10 bases between them. Germline V gives CDR1 MNHEY, CDR2 SMNVEV (reference sequence). Written as DNA, the CDR3 is TGTGCCAGCAGTTACAGGATGAGCTCCTATAATTCACCCCTCCACTTT. Amino acids: CASSYRMSSYNSPLHF.

The chain combines TRBV7-9 with TRBJ2-7; D is possibly TRBD2 (5 bases). Germline V gene lookup returns CDR1 SEHNR and CDR2 FQNEAQ (reference sequence). This CDR3 region has 14 residues. V dropped 1 base and J dropped 6 bases, with 13 bases sitting between them. For the CDR3, the DNA is TGTGCCAGCAGCTTAGGAGGGCCTGGTCTCGAGCAGTACTTC. Its protein is CASSLGGPGLEQYF.

The chain links TRBV18 to TRBJ2-2; 7 nucleotides agree with TRBD2. CDR3 length: 14 amino acids. Germline CDR1 is KGHSH and CDR2 is LQKENI. J gave up 6 bases and V 3 bases, and 4 bases lay outside the gene matches. CDR3 amino acids: CASSPAAGAGELFF. DNA of the CDR3: TGTGCCAGCTCACCTGCCGCGGGGGCCGGGGAGCTGTTTTTT.

The chain is built from TRBV10-2 and TRBJ2-1; TRBD1 agrees at 11 bases. CDR3 length: 16 residues. The V gene's germline CDR1 is WSHSY and CDR2 SAAADI. Unmatched junction bases numbered 11, after V lost 6 bases and J lost 7 bases. In DNA form, the CDR3 reads TGCGCCAGCAGAGATCCCGCCGGGACAGGGGGAAATGAGCAGTTCTTC. Residues: CASRDPAGTGGNEQFF.

The rearrangement joins TRBV10-3 to TRBJ1-2; D unresolved. Trimming took off 5 bases at V and 0 bases at J, with 7 bases between the two ends. CDR1 ENHRY and CDR2 SYGVKD come from the germline V gene. The CDR3 spans 13 residues. The CDR3 DNA sequence: TGTGCCATCAGTCTATTAGCTAACTATGGCTACACCTTC. The encoded protein is CAISLLANYGYTF.

The chain has TRBV7-2 and TRBJ2-5; 15 positions agree with TRBD2. The germline CDR1 and CDR2 sequences are SGHTA and FQGNSA. V lost 5 bases, J lost 4 bases, and 5 bases stayed unmatched. The CDR3 runs 16 residues. Written as DNA, the CDR3 is TGTGCCAGCAGCGGAGGACTAGCGGGAGGGCGAGAGACCCAGTACTTC. It is translated as CASSGGLAGGRETQYF.

In DNA form, the CDR3 reads TGCGCCAGCAGCAGGGACAACTCACAAGGTTCGAGCACCTACTTC. It translates to CASSRDNSQGSSTYF. The V call is TRBV5-1, the J call TRBJ2-7; D possibly corresponds to TRBD1 (6 bases). The ends were cut back, 4 bases at V and 13 bases at J, with 27 bases in the middle. The CDR3 is made up of 15 amino acids. The germline gives CDR1 SGHRS, CDR2 YFSETQ. The full variable domain, in which reference TRBV5-1 and TRBJ2-7 provide the parts outside the CDR3, is KAGVTQTPRYLIKTRGQQVTLSCSPISGHRSVSWYQQTPGQGLQFLFEYFSETQRNKGNFPGRFSGRQFSNSRSEMNVSTLELGDSALYLCASSRDNSQGSSTYFGPGTRLTVT.

The CDR3 protein is CSVVVDRGSDTQYF. CDR3 coding DNA: TGCAGCGTTGTTGTGGACAGGGGATCGGATACGCAGTATTTT. This sequence joins TRBV29-1 and TRBJ2-3, with 9 positions matching TRBD1. The CDR3 totals 14 residues. CDR1 is SQVTM and CDR2 is ANQGSEA in the germline V gene. V lost 4 bases to trimming and J lost 6 bases; unmatched junction nucleotides: 8.

This clone came up once. The chain combines TRBV11-2 with TRBJ1-5; TRBD1 might be the D (5 bases). Germline CDR1 reads SGHAT; CDR2 reads FQNNGV. The CDR3 is 16 amino acids. Trimming cost V 0 bases and J 6 bases, with 15 bases left between them. The DNA for the CDR3 is TGTGCCAGCAGCTTAGATAATTTGGGGGGGGGTCAGCCCCAGCATTTT. Protein sequence: CASSLDNLGGGQPQHF.